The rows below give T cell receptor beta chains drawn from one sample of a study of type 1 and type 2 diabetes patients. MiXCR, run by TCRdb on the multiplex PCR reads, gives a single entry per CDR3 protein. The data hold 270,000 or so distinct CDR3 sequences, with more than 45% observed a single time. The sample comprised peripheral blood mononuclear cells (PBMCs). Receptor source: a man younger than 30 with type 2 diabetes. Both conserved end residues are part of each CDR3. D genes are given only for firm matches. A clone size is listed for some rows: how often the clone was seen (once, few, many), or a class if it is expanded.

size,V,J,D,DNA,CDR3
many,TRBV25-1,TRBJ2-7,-,TGTGCCAGCAGTGACGCAGGGGGGATGGAGTACTTC,CASSDAGGMEYF
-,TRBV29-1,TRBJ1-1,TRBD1,TGCAGCGTTGAGTCAGGGGGCGACACTGAAGCTTTCTTT,CSVESGGDTEAFF
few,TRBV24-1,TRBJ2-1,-,TGTGCCACCAGTGATTTGCCCGGACCCAATGAGCAGTTCTTC,CATSDLPGPNEQFF
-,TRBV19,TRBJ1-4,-,TGTGCCAGTAGTATTAGTTGGGGGTCTTTTTCAACTAATGAAAAACTGTTTTTT,CASSISWGSFSTNEKLFF
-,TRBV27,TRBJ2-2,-,TGTGCCAGCAGTTCCCCCGATCTGGACGGGGAGCTGTTTTTT,CASSSPDLDGELFF
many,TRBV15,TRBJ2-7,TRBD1,TGTGCCACCAGCAGAGATCGTGCGGGGGACAGGGGGCTCCACGAGCAGTACTTC,CATSRDRAGDRGLHEQYF
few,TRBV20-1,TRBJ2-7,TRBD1,TGCAGTGCTAGCGGGACAGGGTCCGTATTCTCCTACGAGCAGTACTTC,CSASGTGSVFSYEQYF
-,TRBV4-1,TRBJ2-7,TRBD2,TGCGCCAGCAGCCAAGATCACTCCGCGGGCGGGAGTGAAGAGCAGTACTTC,CASSQDHSAGGSEEQYF
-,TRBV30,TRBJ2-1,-,TGTGCCAGTAGTATAGGGGGGGATGAGCAGTTCTTC,CASSIGGDEQFF
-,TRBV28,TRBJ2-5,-,TGTGCCAGCAGTTATACCGGTGGGGAGACCCAGTACTTC,CASSYTGGETQYF
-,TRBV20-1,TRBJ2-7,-,TGCAGTGCGAGGGATAGAGACCAAGGGATCTACGAGCAGTACTTC,CSARDRDQGIYEQYF
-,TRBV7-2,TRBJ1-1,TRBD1,TGTGCCAGCAGCCCCCGGGACAGGTCAATTGAAGCTTTCTTT,CASSPRDRSIEAFF
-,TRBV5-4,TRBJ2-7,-,TGTGCCAGCAGCTTGTCGCCAGATGGACGAGGGGTGCAGTACTTC,CASSLSPDGRGVQYF
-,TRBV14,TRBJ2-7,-,TGTGCCAGCAGCGTACGGGGATCGGCCTACGAGCAGTACTTC,CASSVRGSAYEQYF